This T cell receptor (beta chain) is drawn from a study of blood T cell repertoires in COVID-19. Overall study: PBMCs, B-cell-depleted T cells, or T cells provided the cDNA or gDNA that made up the material.

The authors' processing: Estimation of nucleated cell counts was performed using reference gene primer amplification. Some clones are missing from TCRdb's copy, which holds only in-frame ones; the method was immunoSEQ multiplex PCR. From that table come the V and J calls and clone size; the DNA was used to work out D and trimming. The sample yields approximately 160,000 clones, more than 75% seen once. Germline V gene lookup returns CDR1 KGHDR and CDR2 SFDVKD. V lost 5 bases to trimming and J lost 5 bases, with 20 bases between them. The CDR3 consists of 16 residues. This clonotype was sampled from a man between 60 and 70 years old with active or convalescent COVID-19. The sample was peripheral blood. This rearrangement joins TRBV24-1 to TRBJ2-5; tentatively, D is TRBD1 (6 bases). The DNA for the CDR3 is TGTGCCACCAGTGCCTTAGGGGGACGCCTAGACGAGACCCAGTACTTC. Its translation is CATSALGGRLDETQYF.